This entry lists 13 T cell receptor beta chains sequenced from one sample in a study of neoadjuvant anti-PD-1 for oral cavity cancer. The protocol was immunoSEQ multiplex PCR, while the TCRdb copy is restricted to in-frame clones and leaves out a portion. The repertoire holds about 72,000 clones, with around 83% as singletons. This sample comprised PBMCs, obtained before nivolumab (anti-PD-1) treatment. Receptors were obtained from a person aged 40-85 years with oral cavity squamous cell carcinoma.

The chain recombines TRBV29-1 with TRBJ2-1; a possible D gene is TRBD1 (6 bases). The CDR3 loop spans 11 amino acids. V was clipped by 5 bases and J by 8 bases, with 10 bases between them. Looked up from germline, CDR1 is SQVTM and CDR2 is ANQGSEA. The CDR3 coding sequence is TGCAGCGTTCAGGGGTACCATGAGCAGTTCTTC. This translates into CSVQGYHEQFF.

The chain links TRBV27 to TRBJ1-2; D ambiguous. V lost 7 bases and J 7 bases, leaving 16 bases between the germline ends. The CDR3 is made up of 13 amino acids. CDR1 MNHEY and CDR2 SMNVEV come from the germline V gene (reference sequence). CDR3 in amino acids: CASTLRLGFGYTF. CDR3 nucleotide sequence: TGTGCCAGCACCTTGAGGTTGGGGTTTGGCTACACCTTC.

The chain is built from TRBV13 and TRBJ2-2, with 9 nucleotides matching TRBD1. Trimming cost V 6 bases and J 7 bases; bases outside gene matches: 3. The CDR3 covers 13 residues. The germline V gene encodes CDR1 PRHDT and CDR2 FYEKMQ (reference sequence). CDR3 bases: TGTGCCAGCAGACAGGGGGCGGTCGGGGAGCTGTTTTTT. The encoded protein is CASRQGAVGELFF.

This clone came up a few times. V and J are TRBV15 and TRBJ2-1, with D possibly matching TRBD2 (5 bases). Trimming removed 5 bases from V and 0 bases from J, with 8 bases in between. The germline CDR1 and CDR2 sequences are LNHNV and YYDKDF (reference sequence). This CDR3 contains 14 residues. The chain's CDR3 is CATSPDSSYNEQFF. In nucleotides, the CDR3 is TGTGCCACCAGCCCGGACTCCTCCTACAATGAGCAGTTCTTC.

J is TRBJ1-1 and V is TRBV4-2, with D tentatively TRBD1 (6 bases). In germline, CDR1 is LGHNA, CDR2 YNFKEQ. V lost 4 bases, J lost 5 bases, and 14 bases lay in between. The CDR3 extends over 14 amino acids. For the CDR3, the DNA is TGTGCCAGCAGCCCAGGGGTAGGCGAGACTGAAGCTTTCTTT. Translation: CASSPGVGETEAFF.

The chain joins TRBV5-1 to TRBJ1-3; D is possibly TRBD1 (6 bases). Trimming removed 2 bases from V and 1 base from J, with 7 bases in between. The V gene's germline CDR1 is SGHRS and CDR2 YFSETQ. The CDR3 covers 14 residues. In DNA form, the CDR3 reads TGCGCCAGCAGCTTAGGGACATCTGGAAACACCATATATTTT. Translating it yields CASSLGTSGNTIYF. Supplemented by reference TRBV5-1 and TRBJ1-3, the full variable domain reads KAGVTQTPRYLIKTRGQQVTLSCSPISGHRSVSWYQQTPGQGLQFLFEYFSETQRNKGNFPGRFSGRQFSNSRSEMNVSTLELGDSALYLCASSLGTSGNTIYFGEGSWLTVV.

DNA for the CDR3: TGTGCCAGCCGGGGGAGTTTTCAGCCCCAGCATTTT. The encoded protein is CASRGSFQPQHF. The chain carries TRBV6-1 and TRBJ1-5; the D gene is possibly TRBD1 (5 bases). The germline gives CDR1 MNHNS, CDR2 SASEGT. V was pared by 8 bases and J by 6 bases, with 11 bases between. The CDR3 runs to 12 residues.

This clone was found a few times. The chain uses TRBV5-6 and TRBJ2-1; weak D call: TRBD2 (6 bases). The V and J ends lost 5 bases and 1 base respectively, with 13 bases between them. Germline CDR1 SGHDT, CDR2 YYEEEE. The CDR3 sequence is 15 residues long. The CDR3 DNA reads TGTGCCAGCAGTAGGGACTTTCTTTCCTACAATGAGCAGTTCTTC. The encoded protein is CASSRDFLSYNEQFF. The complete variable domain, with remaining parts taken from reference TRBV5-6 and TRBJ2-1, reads DAGVTQSPTHLIKTRGQQVTLRCSPKSGHDTVSWYQQALGQGPQFIFQYYEEEERQRGNFPDRFSGHQFPNYSSELNVNALLLGDSALYLCASSRDFLSYNEQFFGPGTRLTVL.

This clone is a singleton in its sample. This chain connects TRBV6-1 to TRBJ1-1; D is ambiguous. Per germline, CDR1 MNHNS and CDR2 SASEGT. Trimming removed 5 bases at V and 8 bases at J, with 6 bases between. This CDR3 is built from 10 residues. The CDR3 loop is CASSYSEAFF. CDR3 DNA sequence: TGTGCCAGCAGTTACAGCGAAGCTTTCTTT.

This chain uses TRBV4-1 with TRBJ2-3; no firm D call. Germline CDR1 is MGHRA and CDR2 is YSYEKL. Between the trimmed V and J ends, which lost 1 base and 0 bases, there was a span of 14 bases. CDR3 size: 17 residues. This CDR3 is CASSQVQASPSTDTQYF. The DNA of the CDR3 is TGCGCCAGCAGCCAAGTTCAGGCCAGTCCAAGCACAGATACGCAGTATTTT.

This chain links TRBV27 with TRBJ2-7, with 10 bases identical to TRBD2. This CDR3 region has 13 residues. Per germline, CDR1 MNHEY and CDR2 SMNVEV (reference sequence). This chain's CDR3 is CASSLGSGRALVV. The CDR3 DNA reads TGTGCCAGCAGTTTAGGGAGCGGGAGGGCCTTAGTCGTC.

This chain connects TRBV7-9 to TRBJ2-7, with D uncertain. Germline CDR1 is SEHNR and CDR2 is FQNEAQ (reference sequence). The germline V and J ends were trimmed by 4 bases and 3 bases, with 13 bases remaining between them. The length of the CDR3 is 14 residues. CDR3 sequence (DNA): TGTGCCAGCAGCTCGGGCGCCGGATACTACGAGCAGTACTTC. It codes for CASSSGAGYYEQYF.

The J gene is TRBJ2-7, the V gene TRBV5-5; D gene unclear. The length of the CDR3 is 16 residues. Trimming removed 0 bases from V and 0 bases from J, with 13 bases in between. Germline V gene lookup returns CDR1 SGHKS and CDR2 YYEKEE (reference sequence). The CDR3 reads CASSLVGWHPSYEQYF. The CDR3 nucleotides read TGTGCCAGCAGCTTGGTTGGGTGGCATCCCTCCTACGAGCAGTACTTC.